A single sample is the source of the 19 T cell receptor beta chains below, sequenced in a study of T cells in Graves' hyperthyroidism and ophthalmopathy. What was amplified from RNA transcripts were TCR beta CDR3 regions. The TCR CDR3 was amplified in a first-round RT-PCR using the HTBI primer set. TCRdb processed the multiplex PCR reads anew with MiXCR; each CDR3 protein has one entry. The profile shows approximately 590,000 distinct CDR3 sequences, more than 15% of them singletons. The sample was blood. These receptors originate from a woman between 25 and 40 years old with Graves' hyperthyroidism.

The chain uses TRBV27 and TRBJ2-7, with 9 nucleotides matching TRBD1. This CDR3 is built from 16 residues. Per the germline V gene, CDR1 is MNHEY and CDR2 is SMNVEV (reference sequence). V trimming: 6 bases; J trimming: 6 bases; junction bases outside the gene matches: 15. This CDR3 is CASRRTGANRASEQYF. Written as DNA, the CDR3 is TGTGCCAGCAGAAGGACAGGGGCCAATCGCGCCTCCGAGCAGTACTTC.

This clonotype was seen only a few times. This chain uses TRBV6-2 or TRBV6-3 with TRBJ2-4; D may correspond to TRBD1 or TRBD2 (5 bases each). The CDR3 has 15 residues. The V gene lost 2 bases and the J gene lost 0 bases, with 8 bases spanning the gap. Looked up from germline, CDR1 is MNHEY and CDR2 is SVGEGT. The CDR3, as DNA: TGTGCCAGCAGTTACCGGGACGGAGCCAAAAACATTCAGTACTTC. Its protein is CASSYRDGAKNIQYF.

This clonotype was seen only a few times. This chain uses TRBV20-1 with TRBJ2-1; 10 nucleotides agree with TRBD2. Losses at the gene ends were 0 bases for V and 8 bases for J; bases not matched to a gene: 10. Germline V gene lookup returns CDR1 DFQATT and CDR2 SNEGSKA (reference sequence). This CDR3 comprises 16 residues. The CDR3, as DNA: TGCAGTGCTAGAGATCTCCCCACTAGCGGGACTGATGAGCAGTTCTTC. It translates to CSARDLPTSGTDEQFF.

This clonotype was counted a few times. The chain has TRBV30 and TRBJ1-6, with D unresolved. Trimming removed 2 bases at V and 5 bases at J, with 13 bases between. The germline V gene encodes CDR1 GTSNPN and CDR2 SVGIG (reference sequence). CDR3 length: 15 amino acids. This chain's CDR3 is CAWSPKRINNSPLHF. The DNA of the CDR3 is TGTGCCTGGAGTCCAAAGAGGATAAATAATTCACCCCTCCACTTT. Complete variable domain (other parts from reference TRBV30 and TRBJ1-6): SQTIHQWPATLVQPVGSPLSLECTVEGTSNPNLYWYRQAAGRGLQLLFYSVGIGQISSEVPQNLSASRPQDRQFILSSKKLLLSDSGFYLCAWSPKRINNSPLHFGNGTRLTVT.

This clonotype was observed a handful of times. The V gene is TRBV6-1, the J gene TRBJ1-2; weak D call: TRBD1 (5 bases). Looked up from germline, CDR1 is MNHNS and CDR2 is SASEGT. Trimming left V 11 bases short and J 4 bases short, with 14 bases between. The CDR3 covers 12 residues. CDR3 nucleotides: TGTGCCGTCCGGGACCTAAGCTATGGCTACACCTTC. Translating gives CAVRDLSYGYTF.

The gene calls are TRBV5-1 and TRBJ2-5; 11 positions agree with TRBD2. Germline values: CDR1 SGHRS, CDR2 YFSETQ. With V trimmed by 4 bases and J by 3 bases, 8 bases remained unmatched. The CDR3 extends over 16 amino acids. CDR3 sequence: CASSQYSGRAEETQYF. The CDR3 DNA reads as TGCGCCAGCAGCCAATATAGCGGGAGGGCCGAAGAGACCCAGTACTTC. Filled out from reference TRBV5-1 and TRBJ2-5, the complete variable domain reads KAGVTQTPRYLIKTRGQQVTLSCSPISGHRSVSWYQQTPGQGLQFLFEYFSETQRNKGNFPGRFSGRQFSNSRSEMNVSTLELGDSALYLCASSQYSGRAEETQYFGPGTRLLVL.

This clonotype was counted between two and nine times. The CDR3 is CSARDIAGSYEQYF. The CDR3 DNA is TGCAGTGCTAGAGATATAGCGGGATCCTACGAGCAGTACTTC. The V and J genes are TRBV20-1 and TRBJ2-7; TRBD2 matches at 8 bases. Per germline, CDR1 DFQATT and CDR2 SNEGSKA (reference sequence). The CDR3 sequence is 14 residues long. Trimming at V came to 0 bases and at J to 1 base, leaving 2 bases not matched to a gene.

The CDR3 sequence: CATSRERGAGYNEQFF. The CDR3 region has the DNA TGTGCCACCAGCAGAGAGAGGGGGGCGGGCTACAATGAGCAGTTCTTC. The rearrangement links TRBV15 to TRBJ2-1; D may be TRBD1 or TRBD2 (6 bases each). Germline assignment: CDR1 LNHNV and CDR2 YYDKDF (reference sequence). The CDR3 length is 16 residues. Trimming removed 0 bases at V and 3 bases at J, with 12 bases between.

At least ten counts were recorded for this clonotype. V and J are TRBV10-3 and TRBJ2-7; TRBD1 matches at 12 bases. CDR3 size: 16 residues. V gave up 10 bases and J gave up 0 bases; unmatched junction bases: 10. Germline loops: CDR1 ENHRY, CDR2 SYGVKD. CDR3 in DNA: TGTGCCACTCTCGGGACAGGGGGCTCGATCTCCTACGAGCAGTACTTC. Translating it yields CATLGTGGSISYEQYF.

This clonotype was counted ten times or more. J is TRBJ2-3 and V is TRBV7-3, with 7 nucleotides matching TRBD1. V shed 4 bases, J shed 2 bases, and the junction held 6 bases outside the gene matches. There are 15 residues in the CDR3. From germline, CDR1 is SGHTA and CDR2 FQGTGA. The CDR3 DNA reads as TGTGCCAGCAGCTCAACCGGGACAGACACAGATACGCAGTATTTT. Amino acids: CASSSTGTDTDTQYF. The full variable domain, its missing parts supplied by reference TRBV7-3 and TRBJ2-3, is GAGVSQTPSNKVTEKGKYVELRCDPISGHTALYWYRQSLGQGPEFLIYFQGTGAADDSGLPNDRFFAVRPEGSVSTLKIQRTERGDSAVYLCASSSTGTDTDTQYFGPGTRLTVL.

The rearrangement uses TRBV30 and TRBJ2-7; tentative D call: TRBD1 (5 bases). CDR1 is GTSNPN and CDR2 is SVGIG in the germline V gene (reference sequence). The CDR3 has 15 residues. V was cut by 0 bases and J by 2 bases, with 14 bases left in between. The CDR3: CAWSVSGRAAYEQYF. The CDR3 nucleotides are TGTGCCTGGAGTGTATCTGGCAGGGCCGCCTACGAGCAGTACTTC.

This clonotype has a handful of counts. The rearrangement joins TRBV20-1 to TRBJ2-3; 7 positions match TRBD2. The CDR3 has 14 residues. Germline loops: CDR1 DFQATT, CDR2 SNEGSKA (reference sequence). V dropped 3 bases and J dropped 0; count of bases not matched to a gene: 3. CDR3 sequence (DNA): TGCAGTGCTAGTGGAGCGGGGAGCACAGATACGCAGTATTTT. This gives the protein CSASGAGSTDTQYF.

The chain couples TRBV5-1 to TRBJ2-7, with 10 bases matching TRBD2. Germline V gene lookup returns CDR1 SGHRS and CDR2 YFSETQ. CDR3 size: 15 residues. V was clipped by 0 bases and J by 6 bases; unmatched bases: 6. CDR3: CASSLAVIAGGEQYF. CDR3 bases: TGCGCCAGCAGCTTGGCCGTAATAGCGGGAGGCGAGCAGTACTTC.

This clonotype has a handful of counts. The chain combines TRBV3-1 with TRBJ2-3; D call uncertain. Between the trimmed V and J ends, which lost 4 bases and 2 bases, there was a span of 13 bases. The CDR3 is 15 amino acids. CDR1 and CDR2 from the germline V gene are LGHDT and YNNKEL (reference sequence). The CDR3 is CASSPPVLVTDTQYF. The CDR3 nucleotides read TGTGCCAGCAGCCCGCCGGTACTGGTCACAGATACGCAGTATTTT.

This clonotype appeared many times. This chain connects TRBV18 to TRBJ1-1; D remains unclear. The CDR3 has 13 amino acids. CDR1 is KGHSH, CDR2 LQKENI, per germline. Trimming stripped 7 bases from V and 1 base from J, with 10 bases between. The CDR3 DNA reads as TGTGCCAGCTTGCCGAGTCAGAACACTGAAGCTTTCTTT. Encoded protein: CASLPSQNTEAFF. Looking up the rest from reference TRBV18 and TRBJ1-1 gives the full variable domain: NAGVMQNPRHLVRRRGQEARLRCSPMKGHSHVYWYRQLPEEGLKFMVYLQKENIIDESGMPKERFSAEFPKEGPSILRIQQVVRGDSAAYFCASLPSQNTEAFFGQGTRLTVV.

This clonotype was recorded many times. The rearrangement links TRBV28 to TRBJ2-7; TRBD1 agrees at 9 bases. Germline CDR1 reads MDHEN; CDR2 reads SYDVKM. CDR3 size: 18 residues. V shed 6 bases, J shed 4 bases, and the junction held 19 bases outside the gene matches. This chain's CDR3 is CASRVPSTGGPSWYEQYF. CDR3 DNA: TGTGCCAGCAGGGTCCCCTCGACAGGGGGTCCCTCCTGGTACGAGCAGTACTTC.

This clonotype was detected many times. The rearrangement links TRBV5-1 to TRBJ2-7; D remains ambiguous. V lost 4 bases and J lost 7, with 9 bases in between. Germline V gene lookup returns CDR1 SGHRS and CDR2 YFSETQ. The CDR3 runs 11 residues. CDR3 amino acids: CASSRMGEQYF. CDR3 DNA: TGCGCCAGCAGCCGAATGGGAGAGCAGTACTTC.

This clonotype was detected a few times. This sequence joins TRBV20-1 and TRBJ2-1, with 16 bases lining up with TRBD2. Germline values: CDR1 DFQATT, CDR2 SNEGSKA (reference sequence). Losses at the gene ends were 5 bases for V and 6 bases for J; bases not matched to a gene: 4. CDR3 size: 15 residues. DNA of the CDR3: TGCAGTGCTTGGGGGACTAGCGGGGGGGGCAATGAGCAGTTCTTC. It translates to CSAWGTSGGGNEQFF.

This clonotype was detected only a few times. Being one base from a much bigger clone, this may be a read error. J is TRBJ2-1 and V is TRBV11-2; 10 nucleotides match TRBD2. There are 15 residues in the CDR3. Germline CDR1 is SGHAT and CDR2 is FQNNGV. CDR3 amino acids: CAGSLSGLAINEQFF. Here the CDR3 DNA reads TGTGCCGGCAGCTTATCGGGACTAGCGATAAATGAGCAGTTCTTC. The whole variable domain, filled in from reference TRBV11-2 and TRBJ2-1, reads EAGVAQSPRYKIIEKRQSVAFWCNPISGHATLYWYQQILGQGPKLLIQFQNNGVVDDSQLPKDRFSAERLKGVDSTLKIQPAKLEDSAVYLCAGSLSGLAINEQFFGPGTRLTVL.